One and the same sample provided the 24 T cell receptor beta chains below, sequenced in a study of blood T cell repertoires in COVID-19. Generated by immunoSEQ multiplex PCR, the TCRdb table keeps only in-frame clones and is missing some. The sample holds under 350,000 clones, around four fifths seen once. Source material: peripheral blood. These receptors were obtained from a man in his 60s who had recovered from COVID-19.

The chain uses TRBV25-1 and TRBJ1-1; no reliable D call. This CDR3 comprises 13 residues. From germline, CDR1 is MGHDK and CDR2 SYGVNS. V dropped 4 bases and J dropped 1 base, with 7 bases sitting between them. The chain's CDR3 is CASSVARNTEAFF. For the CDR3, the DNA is TGTGCCAGCAGTGTGGCCAGGAACACTGAAGCTTTCTTT.

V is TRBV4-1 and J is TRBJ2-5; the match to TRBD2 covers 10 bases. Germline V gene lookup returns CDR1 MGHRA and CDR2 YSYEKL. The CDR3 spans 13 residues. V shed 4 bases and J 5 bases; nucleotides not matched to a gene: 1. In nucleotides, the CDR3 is TGCGCCAGCAGCCGGACTAGCGGTGAGACCCAGTACTTC. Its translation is CASSRTSGETQYF.

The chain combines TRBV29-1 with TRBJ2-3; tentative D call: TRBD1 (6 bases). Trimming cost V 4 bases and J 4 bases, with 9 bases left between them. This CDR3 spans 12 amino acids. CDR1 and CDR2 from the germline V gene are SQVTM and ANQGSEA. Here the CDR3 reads CSVVSGADTQYF. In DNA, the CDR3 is TGCAGCGTTGTCTCAGGGGCAGATACGCAGTATTTT.

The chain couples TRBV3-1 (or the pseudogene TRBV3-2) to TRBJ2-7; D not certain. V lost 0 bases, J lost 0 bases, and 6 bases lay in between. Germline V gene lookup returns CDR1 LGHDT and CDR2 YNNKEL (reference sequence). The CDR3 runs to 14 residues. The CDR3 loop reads CASSQDFSSYEQYF. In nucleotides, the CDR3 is TGTGCCAGCAGCCAAGACTTTTCCTCCTACGAGCAGTACTTC.

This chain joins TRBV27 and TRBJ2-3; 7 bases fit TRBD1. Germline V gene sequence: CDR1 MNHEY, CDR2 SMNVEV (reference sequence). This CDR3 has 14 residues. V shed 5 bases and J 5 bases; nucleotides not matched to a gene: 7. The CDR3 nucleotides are TGTGCCAGCAGTCTCGAGGGGGCCGGAGATACGCAGTATTTT. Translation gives CASSLEGAGDTQYF.

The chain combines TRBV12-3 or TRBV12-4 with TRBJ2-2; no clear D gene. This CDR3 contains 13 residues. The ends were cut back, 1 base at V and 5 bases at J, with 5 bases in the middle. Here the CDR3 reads CASSLGQTGELFF. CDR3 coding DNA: TGTGCCAGCAGTTTAGGGCAGACCGGGGAGCTGTTTTTT.

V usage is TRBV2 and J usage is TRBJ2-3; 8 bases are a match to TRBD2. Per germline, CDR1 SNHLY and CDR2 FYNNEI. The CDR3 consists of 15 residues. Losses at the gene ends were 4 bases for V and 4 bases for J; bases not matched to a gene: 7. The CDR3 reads CASSAGTRGADTQYF. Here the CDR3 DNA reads TGTGCCAGCAGTGCCGGGACTAGAGGTGCAGATACGCAGTATTTT.

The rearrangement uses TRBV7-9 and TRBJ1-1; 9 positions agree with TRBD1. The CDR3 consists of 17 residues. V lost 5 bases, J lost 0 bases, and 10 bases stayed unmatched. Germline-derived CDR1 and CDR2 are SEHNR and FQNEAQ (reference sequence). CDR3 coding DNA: TGTGCCAGCAGCCCCGGGACAGGGAAAACCATGAACACTGAAGCTTTCTTT. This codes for CASSPGTGKTMNTEAFF.

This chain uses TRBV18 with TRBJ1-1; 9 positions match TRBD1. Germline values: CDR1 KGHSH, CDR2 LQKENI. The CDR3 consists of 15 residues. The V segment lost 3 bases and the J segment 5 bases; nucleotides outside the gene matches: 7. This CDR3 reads CASSPPTGGGTEAFF. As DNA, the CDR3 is TGTGCCAGCTCACCTCCGACAGGGGGTGGAACTGAAGCTTTCTTT.

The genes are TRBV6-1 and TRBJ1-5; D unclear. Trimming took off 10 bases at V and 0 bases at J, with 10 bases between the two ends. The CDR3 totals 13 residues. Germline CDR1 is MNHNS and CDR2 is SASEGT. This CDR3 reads CATLTYSNQPQHF. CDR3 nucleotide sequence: TGTGCCACCCTTACTTATAGCAATCAGCCCCAGCATTTT.

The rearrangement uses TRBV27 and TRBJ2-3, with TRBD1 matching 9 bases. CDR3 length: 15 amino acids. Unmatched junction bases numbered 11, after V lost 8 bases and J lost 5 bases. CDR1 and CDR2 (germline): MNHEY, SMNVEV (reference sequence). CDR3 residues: CASSGKGQGRDTQYF. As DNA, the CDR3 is TGTGCCAGCTCTGGTAAGGGACAGGGTCGAGATACGCAGTATTTT.

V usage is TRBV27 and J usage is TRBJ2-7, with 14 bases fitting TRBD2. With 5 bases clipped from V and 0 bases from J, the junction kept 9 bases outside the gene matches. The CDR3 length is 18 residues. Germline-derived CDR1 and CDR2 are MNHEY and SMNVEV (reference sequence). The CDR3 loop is CASSVRTSGGKSSYEQYF. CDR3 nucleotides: TGTGCCAGCAGTGTTCGGACTAGCGGGGGGAAAAGCTCCTACGAGCAGTACTTC.

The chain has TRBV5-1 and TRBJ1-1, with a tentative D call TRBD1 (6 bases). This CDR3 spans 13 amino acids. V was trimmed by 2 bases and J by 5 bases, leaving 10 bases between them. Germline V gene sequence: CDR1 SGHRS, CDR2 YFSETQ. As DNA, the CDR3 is TGCGCCAGCAGCTTCAGACAGGAAACTGAAGCTTTCTTT. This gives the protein CASSFRQETEAFF.

For the CDR3, the DNA is TGCGCCAGCTTCGAGCCGGACTACCCCTACGAGCAGTACTTC. It is translated as CASFEPDYPYEQYF. The J gene is TRBJ2-7, the V gene TRBV5-1; perhaps TRBD2 as D (6 bases). The CDR3 has 14 amino acids. CDR1 and CDR2 from the germline V gene are SGHRS and YFSETQ. V gave up 7 bases and J gave up 2 bases, with 16 bases separating them.

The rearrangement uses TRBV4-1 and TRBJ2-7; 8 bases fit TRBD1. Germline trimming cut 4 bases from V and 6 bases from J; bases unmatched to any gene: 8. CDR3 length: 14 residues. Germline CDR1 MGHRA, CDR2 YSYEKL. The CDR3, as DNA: TGCGCCAGCAGCCCGGTGGACAGGGTAGGCGAGCAGTACTTC. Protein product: CASSPVDRVGEQYF.

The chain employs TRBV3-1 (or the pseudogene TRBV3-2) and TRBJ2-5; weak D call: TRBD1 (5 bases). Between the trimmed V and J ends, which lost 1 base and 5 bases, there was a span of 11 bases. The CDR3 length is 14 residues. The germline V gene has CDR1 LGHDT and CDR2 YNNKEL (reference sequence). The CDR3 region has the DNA TGTGCCAGCAGCCAAGGGCAGGGTAGGGAGACCCAGTACTTC. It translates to CASSQGQGRETQYF.

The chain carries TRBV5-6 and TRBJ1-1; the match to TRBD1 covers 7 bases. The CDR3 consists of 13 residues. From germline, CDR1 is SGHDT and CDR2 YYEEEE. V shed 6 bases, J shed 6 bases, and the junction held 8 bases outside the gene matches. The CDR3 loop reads CASTQTGRAEAFF. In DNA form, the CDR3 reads TGTGCCAGCACCCAGACAGGGCGCGCTGAAGCTTTCTTT.

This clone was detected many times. The CDR3 spells CASSKDSPNEQFF. The CDR3 DNA reads as TGTGCCAGCAGCAAGGACAGCCCCAATGAGCAGTTCTTC. V and J are TRBV5-5 and TRBJ2-1, with D possibly being TRBD1 (6 bases). Trimming removed 4 bases at V and 6 bases at J, with 11 bases between. The germline gives CDR1 SGHKS, CDR2 YYEKEE (reference sequence). The CDR3 has 13 amino acids.

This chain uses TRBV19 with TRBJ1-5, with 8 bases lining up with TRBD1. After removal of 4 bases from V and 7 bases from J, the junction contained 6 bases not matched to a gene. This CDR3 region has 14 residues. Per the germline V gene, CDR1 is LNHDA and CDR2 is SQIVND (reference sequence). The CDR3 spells CASSRTGRQQPQHF. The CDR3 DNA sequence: TGTGCCAGTAGTAGGACAGGGCGACAACAGCCCCAGCATTTT.

This chain's CDR3 is CASSTRLNTGELFF. The CDR3 DNA reads as TGTGCCAGCAGTACCCGACTGAACACCGGGGAGCTGTTTTTT. The rearrangement uses TRBV2 and TRBJ2-2; D is unclear. This CDR3 has 14 residues. V lost 5 bases and J lost 1, with 8 bases in between. Germline V gene sequence: CDR1 SNHLY, CDR2 FYNNEI.

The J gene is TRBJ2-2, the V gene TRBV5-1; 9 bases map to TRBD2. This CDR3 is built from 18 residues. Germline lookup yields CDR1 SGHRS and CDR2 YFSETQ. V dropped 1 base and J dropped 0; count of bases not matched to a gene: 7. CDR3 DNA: TGCGCCAGCAGCTTGTTGATTAGCGGGGGATCGAACACCGGGGAGCTGTTTTTT. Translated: CASSLLISGGSNTGELFF. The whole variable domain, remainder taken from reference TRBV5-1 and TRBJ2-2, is KAGVTQTPRYLIKTRGQQVTLSCSPISGHRSVSWYQQTPGQGLQFLFEYFSETQRNKGNFPGRFSGRQFSNSRSEMNVSTLELGDSALYLCASSLLISGGSNTGELFFGEGSRLTVL.

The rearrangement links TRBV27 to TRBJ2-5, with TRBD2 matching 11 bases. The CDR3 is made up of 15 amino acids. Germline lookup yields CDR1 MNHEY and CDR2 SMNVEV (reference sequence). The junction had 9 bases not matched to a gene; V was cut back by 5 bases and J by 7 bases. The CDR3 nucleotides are TGTGCCAGCAGTCCAACTAGCGGGAGTCGCAGGACCCAGTACTTC. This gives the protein CASSPTSGSRRTQYF.

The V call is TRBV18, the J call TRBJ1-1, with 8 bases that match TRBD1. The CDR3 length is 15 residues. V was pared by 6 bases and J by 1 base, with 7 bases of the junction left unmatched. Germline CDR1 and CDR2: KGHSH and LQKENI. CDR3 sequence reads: CASSSRTGKNTEAFF. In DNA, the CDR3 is TGTGCCAGCTCTTCAAGGACAGGGAAGAACACTGAAGCTTTCTTT.

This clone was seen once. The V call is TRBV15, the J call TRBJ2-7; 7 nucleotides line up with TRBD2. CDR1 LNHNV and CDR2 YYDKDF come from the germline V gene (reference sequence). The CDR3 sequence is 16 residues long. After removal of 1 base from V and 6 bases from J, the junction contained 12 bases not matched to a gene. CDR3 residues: CATSRVSGIIIPEQYF. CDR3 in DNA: TGTGCCACCAGCAGAGTGAGCGGGATTATCATCCCCGAGCAGTACTTC.